This TCR beta chain was sequenced for a study of cytomegalovirus exposure and HLA in healthy donors. Although they were nominally healthy when sampled, donors likely had unrecorded immune exposures. Study-wide points: In an earlier analysis, about 87% or about 30%: the productive usage of most TCR beta V segments.

The PCR was carried out with 60 Vbeta primers and 13 Jbeta primers. Method: immunoSEQ multiplex PCR; TCRdb's copy keeps in-frame clones and lacks some. The sample yields some 140,000 clones, of which the top ten take up under 2%. Remarks on this clone: Antigen: not known.

The sequenced material came from PBMCs. This receptor was taken from a woman between 40 and 55 years old in good health and CMV-seronegative.

The CDR3, as DNA: TGTGCCAGTAGTCCCGTGGCGGGCCCCCCGAGTGAGCAGTTCTTC. Encoded protein: CASSPVAGPPSEQFF. The chain is built from TRBV19 and TRBJ2-1, with TRBD2 as a possible D gene (5 bases). Germline CDR1 is LNHDA and CDR2 is SQIVND (reference sequence). The CDR3 is 15 amino acids. V shed 5 bases and J shed 9 bases, with 20 bases lying between them.